Below, 5 T cell receptor beta chains from the same sample are listed, as sequenced in a study of T cell responses to AZD1222 COVID-19 vaccine. Here immunoSEQ multiplex PCR was the method, and the copy in TCRdb shows in-frame clones only, minus some. The sample gives approximately 100,000 clones, roughly 87% of which show up once; 15% to 20% is in the top ten. Sequenced material: peripheral blood, taken on day 0 of AZD1222 vaccination. Source of these receptors: an adult in good health.

The chain links TRBV5-4 to TRBJ2-1, with D tentatively TRBD1 or TRBD2 (5 bases each). Trimming shortened V by 4 bases and J by 7 bases, and 15 bases separated the two germline ends. The CDR3 loop spans 14 amino acids. CDR1 and CDR2 from the germline V gene are SGHNT and YYREEE (reference sequence). DNA for the CDR3: TGTGCCAGCAGCGGCCGGGGCGTATTTAATGAGCAGTTCTTC. Translated: CASSGRGVFNEQFF.

This clone was detected once. The chain is built from TRBV3-1 (or the pseudogene TRBV3-2) and TRBJ2-3; 7 nucleotides align to TRBD2. The CDR3 consists of 15 residues. CDR1 is LGHDT and CDR2 is YNNKEL in the germline V gene (reference sequence). With V trimmed by 1 base and J by 2 bases, 3 bases remained unmatched. CDR3 DNA sequence: TGTGCCAGCAGCCAAGGGCGGGAGATCACAGATACGCAGTATTTT. It codes for CASSQGREITDTQYF.

CDR3 in DNA: TGTGCCAGCAGCGGTAGACAGGACCGCAACACTGAAGCTTTCTTT. Encoded protein: CASSGRQDRNTEAFF. The chain employs TRBV7-9 and TRBJ1-1; possible D gene TRBD1, 6 bases. Germline values: CDR1 SEHNR, CDR2 FQNEAQ (reference sequence). This CDR3 contains 15 residues. The ends were cut back, 5 bases at V and 2 bases at J, with 15 bases in the middle.

V and J are TRBV10-3 and TRBJ1-5; D might be TRBD1 (6 bases). The V end lost 10 bases, the J end lost 5 bases, and 21 bases lay between the germline ends. Germline CDR1 and CDR2: ENHRY and SYGVKD. The CDR3 covers 15 residues. In nucleotides, the CDR3 is TGTGCCACCGCACGAGGACAGTCGAAAGATCAGCCCCAGCATTTT. Translating gives CATARGQSKDQPQHF.

The chain couples TRBV12-3 or TRBV12-4 to TRBJ1-4; D uncertain. Trimming shortened V by 2 bases and J by 8 bases, and 9 bases separated the two germline ends. CDR3 size: 13 residues. CDR3: CASSLSRDEKLFF. The CDR3 DNA is TGTGCCAGCAGTTTAAGCAGAGACGAAAAACTGTTTTTT.